One and the same sample provided the 31 T cell receptor beta chains below, sequenced in a study of T cell repertoires in ileal Crohn's disease. The time point was: inflamed ileum from the surgical specimen. Profiled with immunoSEQ multiplex PCR; TCRdb holds only in-frame clones, not every one. The sample includes approximately 13,000 clones, 65% to 80% of them seen just once. Specimen: ileal tissue. All receptors derive from an adult with Crohn's disease.

The rearrangement uses TRBV6-4 and TRBJ2-7; 7 positions match TRBD2. In germline, CDR1 is MRHNA, CDR2 SNTAGT. The CDR3 length is 14 residues. After removal of 6 bases from V and 4 bases from J, the junction contained 9 bases not matched to a gene. The CDR3 protein is CASSPFAGEYEQYF. CDR3 sequence (DNA): TGTGCCAGCAGCCCCTTTGCGGGAGAATACGAGCAGTACTTC.

The genes are TRBV30 and TRBJ2-3; 11 bases are shared with TRBD2. CDR3 size: 14 residues. CDR1 is GTSNPN, CDR2 SVGIG, per germline (reference sequence). The J segment lost 5 bases and the V segment lost 3 bases, leaving 4 bases of the junction unmatched. The CDR3 loop is CAWRGLAGVDTQYF. The DNA of the CDR3 is TGTGCCTGGAGAGGACTAGCGGGCGTAGATACGCAGTATTTT.

V gene TRBV29-1 combines with J gene TRBJ1-1; a weak D match, TRBD1 (5 bases). The CDR3 extends over 12 amino acids. Germline CDR1 and CDR2: SQVTM and ANQGSEA. V was shortened by 7 bases and J by 1 base, with 10 bases between the two germline ends. Here the CDR3 reads CSGGRGNTEAFF. CDR3 nucleotide sequence: TGCAGCGGAGGGAGGGGGAACACTGAAGCTTTCTTT. Supplemented by reference TRBV29-1 and TRBJ1-1, the full variable domain reads SAVISQKPSRDICQRGTSLTIQCQVDSQVTMMFWYRQQPGQSLTLIATANQGSEATYESGFVIDKFPISRPNLTFSTLTVSNMSPEDSSIYLCSGGRGNTEAFFGQGTRLTVV.

CDR3 DNA sequence: TGCAGTGCTAAGGGGGCGGCTGAAGCTTTCTTT. Its protein product is CSAKGAAEAFF. This chain connects TRBV20-1 to TRBJ1-1; 7 bases match TRBD1. The length of the CDR3 is 11 residues. Unmatched junction bases numbered 2, after V lost 4 bases and J lost 6 bases. Germline CDR1 is DFQATT and CDR2 is SNEGSKA (reference sequence).

V usage is TRBV7-3 and J usage is TRBJ1-2; the D gene is possibly TRBD1 (5 bases). CDR1 is SGHTA, CDR2 FQGTGA, per germline. The V and J ends lost 5 bases and 8 bases respectively, with 18 bases between them. The CDR3 consists of 14 residues. The CDR3 bases are TGTGCCAGCAGCCTGGACGGGACCTACGAAGGCTACACCTTC. Its translation: CASSLDGTYEGYTF.

The chain joins TRBV19 to TRBJ2-5; maybe TRBD2 (6 bases). From germline, CDR1 is LNHDA and CDR2 SQIVND (reference sequence). This CDR3 has 13 amino acids. V dropped 8 bases and J dropped 0 bases, with 10 bases sitting between them. The CDR3 nucleotides read TGTGCCAGTGCGCGGGGAAACCAAGAGACCCAGTACTTC. Amino acid sequence: CASARGNQETQYF.

This clone ranks as medium-sized. This sequence joins TRBV4-1 and TRBJ1-2; TRBD1 is a possible D gene (5 bases). Germline CDR1 MGHRA, CDR2 YSYEKL. The CDR3 runs 15 residues. V was clipped by 0 bases and J by 8 bases, with 16 bases between them. This CDR3 reads CASSQDPGREVGYTF. CDR3 DNA sequence: TGCGCCAGCAGCCAAGATCCGGGCAGGGAAGTAGGCTACACCTTC.

This chain uses TRBV2 with TRBJ2-1; no definite D call. Trimming removed 1 base at V and 6 bases at J, with 16 bases between. Germline assignment: CDR1 SNHLY and CDR2 FYNNEI. The CDR3 runs to 16 residues. CDR3 nucleotides: TGTGCCAGCAGTGAAGGGGAAGCCATGGCGCTCAATGAGCAGTTCTTC. This translates into CASSEGEAMALNEQFF.

The rearrangement uses TRBV5-1 and TRBJ1-2; possibly TRBD1 for D (5 bases). This CDR3 is 14 amino acids long. CDR1 and CDR2 from the germline V gene are SGHRS and YFSETQ. V was clipped by 5 bases and J by 7 bases, with 18 bases between them. The DNA of the CDR3 is TGCGCCAGCAGTTCCGGCGACGACAGTTCTGGCTACACCTTC. Translated, it gives CASSSGDDSSGYTF.

The chain recombines TRBV7-2 with TRBJ1-5, with TRBD1 matching over 7 bases. With V trimmed by 5 bases and J by 4 bases, 8 bases remained unmatched. Germline V gene lookup returns CDR1 SGHTA and CDR2 FQGNSA. The CDR3 loop spans 15 amino acids. The CDR3 spells CASSRYQTGNQPQHF. The CDR3 coding sequence is TGTGCCAGCAGCCGATATCAGACAGGGAATCAGCCCCAGCATTTT. Full variable domain (outside the CDR3, taken from reference TRBV7-2 and TRBJ1-5): GAGVSQSPSNKVTEKGKDVELRCDPISGHTALYWYRQSLGQGLEFLIYFQGNSAPDKSGLPSDRFSAERTGGSVSTLTIQRTQQEDSAVYLCASSRYQTGNQPQHFGDGTRLSIL.

V is TRBV7-2 and J is TRBJ2-5, with 10 bases that match TRBD1. This CDR3 contains 15 residues. From germline, CDR1 is SGHTA and CDR2 FQGNSA. Trimming took 5 bases from V and 4 from J; bases not matched to a gene: 7. The CDR3, as DNA: TGTGCCAGCAGCCCGCAGGACAGGGGGGCAGAGACCCAGTACTTC. The encoded protein is CASSPQDRGAETQYF.

The chain combines TRBV2 with TRBJ1-1, with D possibly matching TRBD1 (5 bases). Germline V gene lookup returns CDR1 SNHLY and CDR2 FYNNEI. V was shortened by 7 bases and J by 11 bases, with 20 bases between the two germline ends. This CDR3 spans 13 amino acids. DNA of the CDR3: TGTGCCAGCACCCCGCGGACCGCTGGGACGGCTTTCTTT. Its translation: CASTPRTAGTAFF. The entire variable domain, with the rest obtained from reference TRBV2 and TRBJ1-1, is as follows: EPEVTQTPSHQVTQMGQEVILRCVPISNHLYFYWYRQILGQKVEFLVSFYNNEISEKSEIFDDQFSVERPDGSNFTLKIRSTKLEDSAMYFCASTPRTAGTAFFGQGTRLTVV.

V gene TRBV4-2 combines with J gene TRBJ2-5; 7 bases are a match to TRBD2. Germline V CDR1 and CDR2: LGHNA, YNFKEQ. The CDR3 is made up of 15 amino acids. The ends lost 3 bases at V and 5 bases at J; junction bases unmatched: 9. The CDR3 bases are TGTGCCAGCAGCCAGGTCGCGACTAGCAGGGAGACCCAGTACTTC. Protein: CASSQVATSRETQYF.

The chain joins TRBV29-1 to TRBJ1-4; tentatively, D is TRBD1 (5 bases). The ends were cut back, 6 bases at V and 3 bases at J, with 8 bases in the middle. There are 12 residues in the CDR3. The germline V gene has CDR1 SQVTM and CDR2 ANQGSEA. This CDR3 is CSVATANEKLFF. The CDR3, as DNA: TGCAGCGTCGCGACAGCTAATGAAAAACTGTTTTTT. Drawing the rest from reference TRBV29-1 and TRBJ1-4, the complete variable domain is SAVISQKPSRDICQRGTSLTIQCQVDSQVTMMFWYRQQPGQSLTLIATANQGSEATYESGFVIDKFPISRPNLTFSTLTVSNMSPEDSSIYLCSVATANEKLFFGSGTQLSVL.

This chain uses TRBV19 with TRBJ2-5; D is undetermined. The germline gives CDR1 LNHDA, CDR2 SQIVND (reference sequence). This CDR3 has 13 residues. Trimming cost V 6 bases and J 3 bases, with 11 bases left between them. The CDR3 region has the DNA TGTGCCAGTAGGGAAAACCGAGAAGAGACCCAGTACTTC. Its translation is CASRENREETQYF.

The gene calls are TRBV2 and TRBJ1-6; D possibly corresponds to TRBD1 (5 bases). The CDR3 sequence is 13 residues long. The germline CDR1 and CDR2 sequences are SNHLY and FYNNEI. The V end was cut by 9 bases, the J end by 8 bases, with 14 bases between. CDR3 bases: TGTGCCAGTCGGGACGAGAGGGATTCACCCCTCCACTTT. This sequence encodes CASRDERDSPLHF.

The chain has TRBV2 and TRBJ1-2; D unclear. Trimming left V 8 bases short and J 6 bases short, with 13 bases between. The CDR3 totals 12 residues. Germline V gene lookup returns CDR1 SNHLY and CDR2 FYNNEI. The CDR3 DNA reads as TGTGCCAGCTCATTTGGGATAGATGGCTACACCTTC. Translating it yields CASSFGIDGYTF.

This chain joins TRBV30 and TRBJ2-1, with D possibly TRBD2 on 7 matching bases. Trimming took 2 bases from V and 9 from J, leaving 17 bases between them. This CDR3 has 14 residues. CDR1 is GTSNPN and CDR2 is SVGIG in the germline V gene (reference sequence). CDR3 loop: CAWSIGGGVSEQFF. In DNA, the CDR3 is TGTGCCTGGAGTATTGGGGGGGGCGTCAGTGAGCAGTTCTTC.

This chain uses TRBV5-1 with TRBJ2-6, with 7 nucleotides matching TRBD1. The CDR3 totals 17 residues. Germline values: CDR1 SGHRS, CDR2 YFSETQ. V shed 0 bases, J shed 1 base, and the junction held 4 bases outside the gene matches. CDR3 protein: CASSLVQQGSGANVLTF. Written as DNA, the CDR3 is TGCGCCAGCAGCTTGGTCCAACAGGGGTCTGGGGCCAACGTCCTGACTTTC.

In this sample, this clone turned up a few times. This chain uses TRBV5-4 with TRBJ1-2, with unresolved D. Looked up from germline, CDR1 is SGHNT and CDR2 is YYREEE (reference sequence). This CDR3 contains 15 residues. V dropped 0 bases and J dropped 5 bases, with 14 bases sitting between them. The CDR3 spells CASSLEPGSVYGYTF. The CDR3 DNA sequence: TGTGCCAGCAGCTTGGAACCAGGCTCGGTGTATGGCTACACCTTC.

The V gene is TRBV7-2, the J gene TRBJ2-2; no clear D gene. In germline, CDR1 is SGHTA, CDR2 FQGNSA. The CDR3 is 12 residues long. Trimming removed 10 bases at V and 4 bases at J, with 10 bases between. The CDR3 DNA reads TGTGCCACCTCGTGGGGCACCGGGGAGCTGTTTTTT. The encoded protein is CATSWGTGELFF. The full variable domain, rest sourced from reference TRBV7-2 and TRBJ2-2, is GAGVSQSPSNKVTEKGKDVELRCDPISGHTALYWYRQSLGQGLEFLIYFQGNSAPDKSGLPSDRFSAERTGGSVSTLTIQRTQQEDSAVYLCATSWGTGELFFGEGSRLTVL.

The rearrangement joins TRBV10-1 to TRBJ2-1; D is undetermined. The CDR3 loop spans 14 amino acids. Per germline, CDR1 WNHNN and CDR2 SYGVQD (reference sequence). Trimming shortened V by 2 bases and J by 5 bases, and 10 bases separated the two germline ends. The CDR3 reads CASSESSVNNEQFF. DNA of the CDR3: TGCGCCAGCAGTGAGAGTTCGGTGAACAATGAGCAGTTCTTC.

J is TRBJ2-2 and V is TRBV5-1; 10 bases align to TRBD1. The CDR3 is 15 amino acids. Germline CDR1 is SGHRS and CDR2 is YFSETQ. The junction had 7 bases not matched to a gene; V was cut back by 5 bases and J by 6 bases. The CDR3 DNA follows: TGCGCCAGCAGTAGGGACAGGGGAGTTCCCGGGGAGCTGTTTTTT. As protein: CASSRDRGVPGELFF. Full variable domain (outside the CDR3, taken from reference TRBV5-1 and TRBJ2-2): KAGVTQTPRYLIKTRGQQVTLSCSPISGHRSVSWYQQTPGQGLQFLFEYFSETQRNKGNFPGRFSGRQFSNSRSEMNVSTLELGDSALYLCASSRDRGVPGELFFGEGSRLTVL.

The rearrangement joins TRBV13 to TRBJ1-6; the D gene is possibly TRBD1 (5 bases). Germline CDR1 reads PRHDT; CDR2 reads FYEKMQ (reference sequence). The CDR3 length is 14 residues. Trimming cost V 1 base and J 10 bases, with 11 bases left between them. The CDR3 protein is CASSLASGRSPLHF. As DNA, the CDR3 is TGTGCCAGCAGCTTAGCTTCAGGGAGGTCACCCCTCCACTTT.

The V gene is TRBV10-3, the J gene TRBJ1-5, with 7 bases aligning to TRBD1. Germline V gene sequence: CDR1 ENHRY, CDR2 SYGVKD. V dropped 6 bases and J dropped 4; count of bases not matched to a gene: 3. This CDR3 is built from 13 residues. For the CDR3, the DNA is TGTGCCATCAGGGGGACAGAAAATCAGCCCCAGCATTTT. It translates to CAIRGTENQPQHF.

The rearrangement uses TRBV5-5 and TRBJ2-7, with D maybe TRBD1 (5 bases). Per the germline V gene, CDR1 is SGHKS and CDR2 is YYEKEE (reference sequence). The CDR3 is made up of 15 amino acids. Trimming stripped 4 bases from V and 6 bases from J, with 20 bases between. This chain's CDR3 is CASSRQPHCPAEQYF. The CDR3 coding sequence is TGTGCCAGCAGCCGACAGCCCCATTGCCCGGCCGAGCAGTACTTC.

A few counts support this clone. The CDR3 sequence is CASSQVDSNYGYTF. CDR3 nucleotide sequence: TGCGCCAGCAGCCAAGTCGACTCTAACTATGGCTACACCTTC. The chain has TRBV4-1 and TRBJ1-2, with D uncertain. The CDR3 extends over 14 amino acids. Germline values: CDR1 MGHRA, CDR2 YSYEKL. V was clipped by 1 base and J by 0 bases, with 6 bases between them.

The J gene is TRBJ1-5, the V gene TRBV27, with D tentatively TRBD1 (6 bases). V was cut by 5 bases and J by 2 bases, with 16 bases left in between. Germline V gives CDR1 MNHEY, CDR2 SMNVEV (reference sequence). The CDR3 loop spans 16 amino acids. This CDR3 reads CASSPLRGAGNQPQHF. The CDR3 region has the DNA TGTGCCAGCAGTCCCCTGAGGGGGGCCGGCAATCAGCCCCAGCATTTT.

The V call is TRBV30, the J call TRBJ2-7, with D uncertain. V dropped 0 bases and J dropped 3 bases, with 6 bases sitting between them. The CDR3 contains 12 residues. Germline V CDR1 and CDR2: GTSNPN, SVGIG (reference sequence). The CDR3 loop is CAWSVLYYEQYF. CDR3 nucleotide sequence: TGTGCCTGGAGTGTACTTTACTACGAGCAGTACTTC.

The chain couples TRBV15 to TRBJ1-1; TRBD1 is a possible D gene (5 bases). CDR1 LNHNV and CDR2 YYDKDF come from the germline V gene (reference sequence). V shed 3 bases and J shed 7 bases, with 12 bases lying between them. CDR3 length equals 13 residues. The CDR3 region is CATSRGPRNEAFF. In DNA form, the CDR3 reads TGTGCCACCAGCAGGGGACCTAGGAATGAAGCTTTCTTT.

The chain combines TRBV6-1 with TRBJ1-2; D is unresolved. Trimming shortened V by 3 bases and J by 4 bases, and 15 bases separated the two germline ends. CDR3 length: 15 amino acids. Germline V lookup: CDR1 MNHNS, CDR2 SASEGT. The CDR3 DNA sequence: TGTGCCAGCAGTGACACACCCCAAGCCCTCTATGGCTACACCTTC. As protein: CASSDTPQALYGYTF.